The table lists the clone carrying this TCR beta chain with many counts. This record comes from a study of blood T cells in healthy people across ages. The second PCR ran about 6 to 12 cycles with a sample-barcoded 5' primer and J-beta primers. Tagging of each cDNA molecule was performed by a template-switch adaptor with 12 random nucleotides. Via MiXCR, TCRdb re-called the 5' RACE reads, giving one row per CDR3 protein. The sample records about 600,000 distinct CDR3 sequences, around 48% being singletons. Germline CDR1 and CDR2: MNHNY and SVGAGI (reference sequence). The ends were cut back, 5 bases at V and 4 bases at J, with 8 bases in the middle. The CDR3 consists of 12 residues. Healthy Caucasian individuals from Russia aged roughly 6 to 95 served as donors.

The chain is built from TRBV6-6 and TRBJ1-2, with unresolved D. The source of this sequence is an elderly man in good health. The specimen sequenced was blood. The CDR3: CASSPAGYGYTF. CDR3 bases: TGTGCCAGCAGTCCCGCGGGCTATGGCTACACCTTC.